The 10 T cell receptor beta chains in this list originate from one sample, sequenced in a study of CD8+ T cells in alopecia areata. Treatment meaning: oral pan-JAK inhibitor, 5-10 mg twice daily. Sequencing templates came from extracted RNA that was reverse transcribed into cDNA. Measured with immunoSEQ multiplex PCR; TCRdb has only the in-frame clones, and not every one. The sample has about 300,000 clones, roughly 64% seen once. Specimen: CD4+ T cells sorted from blood, collected at week 24, from a patient treated with tofacitinib. The receptors were sampled from a human donor with alopecia areata.

This clone appeared a single time. The chain has TRBV5-1 and TRBJ1-2, with 7 positions matching TRBD1. The germline V gene encodes CDR1 SGHRS and CDR2 YFSETQ. The CDR3 covers 14 residues. Trimming removed 7 bases from V and 6 bases from J; junction bases left unmatched: 12. The CDR3 DNA reads TGCGCCAGCCGACTAGCCAACCAGGGGGATGGCTACACCTTC. Protein product: CASRLANQGDGYTF.

The table lists this clone with a few counts. This chain connects TRBV6-6 to TRBJ2-3; no clear D gene. Trimming removed 5 bases at V and 0 bases at J, with 9 bases between. The CDR3 runs to 14 residues. CDR1 MNHNY and CDR2 SVGAGI come from the germline V gene (reference sequence). This CDR3 reads CASSGDASTDTQYF. The CDR3 nucleotides are TGTGCCAGCAGTGGGGATGCTAGCACAGATACGCAGTATTTT.

This clone showed up just a few times. The V gene is TRBV30, the J gene TRBJ2-7; D is ambiguous. Trimming took 3 bases from V and 0 from J, leaving 15 bases between them. The CDR3 is 15 amino acids. The germline gives CDR1 GTSNPN, CDR2 SVGIG (reference sequence). In nucleotides, the CDR3 is TGTGCCTGGAGGGGCCGAGAGAGGATCTCCTACGAGCAGTACTTC. It codes for CAWRGRERISYEQYF.

The rearrangement joins TRBV4-2 to TRBJ2-7, with a tentative D call TRBD1 (6 bases). Germline lookup yields CDR1 LGHNA and CDR2 YNFKEQ. The CDR3 extends over 16 amino acids. Trimming cost V 5 bases and J 0 bases, with 17 bases left between them. CDR3 bases: TGTGCCAGCAGCAAGCAGGGGAAGGAGAGCTCCTACGAGCAGTACTTC. Translated: CASSKQGKESSYEQYF.

Written as DNA, the CDR3 is TGCAGCGTTCCCGGGACAGGGTTTGGCAATGAGCAGTTCTTC. It yields the protein CSVPGTGFGNEQFF. This chain connects TRBV29-1 to TRBJ2-1, with 9 nucleotides matching TRBD1. The ends lost 5 bases at V and 6 bases at J; junction bases unmatched: 8. Germline V lookup: CDR1 SQVTM, CDR2 ANQGSEA. This CDR3 comprises 14 residues.

The chain employs TRBV4-2 and TRBJ1-2, with D possibly being TRBD1 (5 bases). CDR1 is LGHNA, CDR2 YNFKEQ, per germline. The V and J ends lost 4 bases and 0 bases respectively, with 12 bases between them. This CDR3 is 15 amino acids long. This CDR3 reads CASSLRDQSNYGYTF. CDR3 nucleotide sequence: TGTGCCAGCAGCCTGAGGGACCAATCTAACTATGGCTACACCTTC.

The rearrangement links TRBV5-6 to TRBJ1-2; perhaps TRBD1 as D (5 bases). This CDR3 has 14 amino acids. Germline CDR1 reads SGHDT; CDR2 reads YYEEEE. Trimming shortened V by 1 base and J by 0 bases, and 7 bases separated the two germline ends. The CDR3 loop reads CASSLQGSNYGYTF. The DNA for the CDR3 is TGTGCCAGCAGCTTGCAGGGTTCTAACTATGGCTACACCTTC.

V usage is TRBV27 and J usage is TRBJ2-1, with D unclear. Trimming removed 4 bases from V and 4 bases from J, with 11 bases in between. Germline V gene data show CDR1 as MNHEY and CDR2 as SMNVEV (reference sequence). CDR3 length: 14 residues. The CDR3 bases are TGTGCCAGCAGTTCTCGGGTGGGGTACAATGAGCAGTTCTTC. Translation gives CASSSRVGYNEQFF.

This chain uses TRBV27 with TRBJ2-7, with D unresolved. The CDR3 loop spans 14 amino acids. The V end was cut by 5 bases, the J end by 0 bases, with 11 bases between. CDR1 MNHEY and CDR2 SMNVEV come from the germline V gene (reference sequence). CDR3 residues: CASSHDGLSYEQYF. CDR3 bases: TGTGCCAGCAGTCATGACGGGCTCTCCTACGAGCAGTACTTC.

This chain uses TRBV25-1 with TRBJ2-5, with D maybe TRBD2 (6 bases). CDR3 length: 11 amino acids. The germline CDR1 and CDR2 sequences are MGHDK and SYGVNS. CDR3 coding DNA: TGTGCTTCATCCCGGGGGAAGACCCAGTACTTC. Amino acids: CASSRGKTQYF. The whole variable domain, remainder taken from reference TRBV25-1 and TRBJ2-5, is EADIYQTPRYLVIGTGKKITLECSQTMGHDKMYWYQQDPGMELHLIHYSYGVNSTEKGDLSSESTVSRIRTEHFPLTLESARPSHTSQYLCASSRGKTQYFGPGTRLLVL.